This is a list of T cell receptor beta chains from one sample in a study of a mutant IDH1 vaccine in newly diagnosed glioma. Some clones are missing from TCRdb's copy, which holds only in-frame ones; the method was immunoSEQ multiplex PCR. The table includes over 45,000 clones, about 86% detected once. Antigen specificity for these receptors is unknown. The sequencing here drew on PBMCs, taken from a glioma patient whose treatment included an IDH1 peptide vaccine. The origin of the receptors is a woman aged 45-65 years with glioma. The CDR3 runs from the conserved cysteine through the conserved F or W. Fields, in order: clone size, V gene, CDR3 protein. The listing skips clone size in some rows; elsewhere it reads once, few, many or a size class.

>.|TRBV10-3
CAILQGASSGNTIYF
>.|TRBV19
CASSPGLGTDTQYF
>few|TRBV6-5
CASSPDRVYGYTF
>.|TRBV2
CASSFGRRRSYTF
>.|TRBV5-8
CASSRMNLLSGSYEQYF
>.|TRBV29-1
CSARDGRKSSYEQYF
>.|TRBV29-1
CSVYQGDEKLFF
>.|TRBV30
CAWGRGLGEKLFF
>.|TRBV2
CASSTQGRETQYF
>.|TRBV29-1
CSAPFFSGGLTDTQYF
>.|TRBV9
CASSGARRGAPVGEQYF
>.|TRBV2
CASGKAGAKQETQYF
>.|TRBV7-8
CASSLGYRGEGNSPLHF
>.|TRBV7-5
CVRSLEGQGPYEQYF
>.|TRBV18
CASSIPGDTEAFF
>.|TRBV6-1
CASTAEGQALGTQYF
>once|TRBV5-4
CASFSWVTSGANVLTF
>.|TRBV7-9
CASRASGGVGNEQFF
>.|TRBV4-1
CASSQFPSGTYEQYF
>.|TRBV5-4
CASSLFDSGGAKETQYF
>.|TRBV7-9
CASNRQGSNQPQHF
>.|TRBV4-3
CASSQDEGETQYF
>.|TRBV15
CATSRDRGQYYGYAF
>.|TRBV27
CASRGGGLSSYEQYF
>.|TRBV6-5
CASSYGRNTEAFF
>.|TRBV29-1
CSVGQAASNEQFF
>.|TRBV15
CATSRAAGGTLETQYF
>.|TRBV2
CASSEARTVNQPQHF
>.|TRBV19
CASYKQMHF
>.|TRBV19
CASRNFRGEKLFF
>.|TRBV2
CASRVGGSSYNSPLHF
>once|TRBV30
CAWSALYRGYEQYF
>.|TRBV6-5
CASSFSFGELFF
>.|TRBV10-3
CAIWTGAPLQPQHF
>.|TRBV13
CASSLTGYSEAFF
>.|TRBV5-6
CASSVQGNGYTF
>few|TRBV11-1
CASSLQGLTEAFF
>.|TRBV29-1
CSGRTSGQTDTQYF
>.|TRBV7-3
CASSLWGRPSHEQYF
>few|TRBV27
CASSLLGNQPQHF
>.|TRBV28
CASSPPEAGGTDTQYF
>.|TRBV10-3
CATGGGSSGNTIYF
>.|TRBV27
CASSFPSGISNEQFF
>.|TRBV5-1
CASSRDSLQETQYF
>.|TRBV7-6
CASSWGTVDTQYF
>.|TRBV5-1
CASSLVNVLSEAFF
>once|TRBV29-1
CSVGRDRNQPQHF
>.|TRBV7-9
CASSFTGTGGTEAFF
>.|TRBV7-7
CASSALRSTGELFF
>.|TRBV2
CASREDRTYEQYF